The 23 T cell receptor beta chains reported below all come from one sample, sequenced in a study of breast tumors, draining lymph nodes, adjacent tissues. Samples came from axillary lymph nodes draining the breast cancer. TCRdb redid the calling of the multiplex PCR reads with MiXCR, one entry per CDR3 protein. The table lists under 85,000 distinct CDR3 sequences, about 21% of them singletons, with 2% to 3% in the top ten. Sample: axillary lymph node tissue. Receptor source: a female donor with breast cancer. Some clones in this sample may be carry-over from other donors' samples.

This clonotype was seen only a few times. A clone one base away is much larger, so this may be a read error. The gene calls are TRBV11-2 and TRBJ1-4, with D possibly being TRBD1 (5 bases). Germline CDR1 and CDR2: SGHAT and FQNNGV. The CDR3 has 16 amino acids. The CDR3 region is CASSPHSRGYNEKLLF. CDR3 nucleotide sequence: TGTGCCAGCAGCCCCCACTCAAGGGGCTATAATGAAAAACTGCTTTTT.

The chain carries TRBV3-1 and TRBJ2-3; 7 bases fit TRBD2. The germline V gene encodes CDR1 LGHDT and CDR2 YNNKEL (reference sequence). The CDR3 contains 16 residues. The V and J ends lost 1 base and 0 bases, in that order; junction bases with no gene match: 4. The CDR3 loop reads CASSQVRSGSTDTQYF. The CDR3, as DNA: TGTGCCAGCAGCCAAGTCCGTAGCGGGAGCACAGATACGCAGTATTTT.

Ten or more counts support this clonotype. The chain joins TRBV6-6 to TRBJ2-1; 10 positions match TRBD2. The germline V gene has CDR1 MNHNY and CDR2 SVGAGI (reference sequence). Trimming took 4 bases from V and 4 from J; bases not matched to a gene: 4. There are 15 residues in the CDR3. CDR3 bases: TGTGCCAGCAGTTCTACTAGCGGGATTTACAATGAGCAGTTCTTC. This encodes CASSSTSGIYNEQFF.

V gene TRBV18 combines with J gene TRBJ2-5; 14 bases align to TRBD2. Germline values: CDR1 KGHSH, CDR2 LQKENI. The CDR3 spans 16 residues. Losses at the gene ends were 4 bases for V and 4 bases for J; bases not matched to a gene: 5. The CDR3 DNA follows: TGTGCCAGCTCACTCGGGACTAGCGGGAGTGGAGAGACCCAGTACTTC. It specifies CASSLGTSGSGETQYF.

This clonotype was detected ten times or more. J is TRBJ2-7 and V is TRBV11-2, with 10 nucleotides matching TRBD2. This CDR3 is 15 amino acids long. Trimming removed 5 bases from V and 2 bases from J; junction bases left unmatched: 6. Germline loops: CDR1 SGHAT, CDR2 FQNNGV. CDR3 sequence (DNA): TGTGCCAGCAGCCCCCGGACTAGCGGCCCCTACGAGCAGTACTTC. Amino acids: CASSPRTSGPYEQYF. The complete variable domain, with remaining parts taken from reference TRBV11-2 and TRBJ2-7, reads EAGVAQSPRYKIIEKRQSVAFWCNPISGHATLYWYQQILGQGPKLLIQFQNNGVVDDSQLPKDRFSAERLKGVDSTLKIQPAKLEDSAVYLCASSPRTSGPYEQYFGPGTRLTVT.

This clonotype occurred many times. This chain links TRBV10-3 with TRBJ1-2; perhaps TRBD1 as D (6 bases). CDR1 ENHRY and CDR2 SYGVKD come from the germline V gene. The CDR3 has 16 residues. Trimming pared 9 bases from V and 2 bases from J, leaving 22 bases between. The CDR3 region has the DNA TGTGCCATAAGAGCCTTGACAGGCGGCGGGAACTATGGCTACACCTTC. Translation gives CAIRALTGGGNYGYTF.

This clonotype was seen at least ten times. The chain links TRBV19 to TRBJ2-1, with 8 bases identical to TRBD2. Germline V gene lookup returns CDR1 LNHDA and CDR2 SQIVND (reference sequence). This CDR3 is 16 amino acids long. Trimming at V came to 0 bases and at J to 4 bases, leaving 5 bases not matched to a gene. The CDR3 loop is CASSIDQRGLYNEQFF. DNA for the CDR3: TGTGCCAGTAGTATAGACCAGCGGGGGCTGTACAATGAGCAGTTCTTC.

This clonotype was detected a few times. The V gene is TRBV30, the J gene TRBJ2-7; D perhaps matches TRBD1 (6 bases). CDR1 is GTSNPN, CDR2 SVGIG, per germline (reference sequence). This CDR3 is built from 13 residues. The V end was cut by 4 bases, the J end by 2 bases, with 12 bases between. The chain's CDR3 is CAWTPGQTYEQYF. CDR3 nucleotide sequence: TGTGCCTGGACCCCGGGACAAACCTACGAGCAGTACTTC.

This clonotype was detected ten times or more. The V and J genes are TRBV20-1 and TRBJ2-1; D not certain. Deletions cut 3 bases from V and 6 bases from J, with 15 bases between. This CDR3 comprises 14 residues. Germline V gene data show CDR1 as DFQATT and CDR2 as SNEGSKA (reference sequence). The CDR3, as DNA: TGCAGTGCTAGTCTTATTGGACGGATCAATGAGCAGTTCTTC. Protein: CSASLIGRINEQFF.

This clonotype has at least ten counts. The chain has TRBV7-9 and TRBJ2-1; TRBD2 is a possible D gene (6 bases). This CDR3 comprises 14 residues. CDR1 is SEHNR and CDR2 is FQNEAQ in the germline V gene (reference sequence). The germline V and J ends were trimmed by 4 bases and 5 bases, with 12 bases remaining between them. The CDR3 sequence: CASSSSDDNNEQFF. The CDR3 nucleotides are TGTGCCAGCAGCTCTAGCGACGACAACAATGAGCAGTTCTTC.

This clonotype was counted once. A much bigger clone sits one base away, suggesting this may be a read error. As DNA, the CDR3 is TGTGCCAGCGGCGACGGGGGGTTTCAGCCCCAGCATTTT. Translation gives CASGDGGFQPQHF. J is TRBJ1-5 and V is TRBV6-2 or TRBV6-3, with D possibly TRBD1 on 5 matching bases. V lost 8 bases to trimming and J lost 6 bases, with 14 bases between them. Germline V lookup: CDR1 MNHEY, CDR2 SVGEGT. The length of the CDR3 is 13 residues.

This clonotype was observed many times. The gene calls are TRBV10-3 and TRBJ1-4, with TRBD1 matching over 8 bases. The CDR3 consists of 14 residues. Trimming at V came to 6 bases and at J to 7 bases, leaving 7 bases not matched to a gene. The germline gives CDR1 ENHRY, CDR2 SYGVKD. The CDR3 spells CAIRSGGAGEKLFF. CDR3 coding DNA: TGTGCCATCAGATCAGGGGGCGCGGGTGAAAAACTGTTTTTT.

Remarks on this clonotype: A much larger clone differs by one base, so this may be a read error. V and J are TRBV20-1 and TRBJ2-1; the D is unclear. Germline V gene data show CDR1 as DFQATT and CDR2 as SNEGSKA (reference sequence). CDR3 length equals 13 residues. In DNA form, the CDR3 reads TGCAGTGTTAGGATCCCCTCCTACAATGATCAGTTCTTC. Its protein is CSVRIPSYNDQFF.

This clonotype showed up just a few times. The chain carries TRBV28 and TRBJ1-2; 10 bases fit TRBD1. This CDR3 is built from 15 residues. Unmatched junction bases numbered 9, after V lost 5 bases and J lost 6 bases. CDR1 MDHEN and CDR2 SYDVKM come from the germline V gene. CDR3 sequence (DNA): TGTGCCAGCAGTATGCCGGGACAGGGGACAGATGGCTACACCTTC. Amino acid sequence: CASSMPGQGTDGYTF.

In its sample, this clonotype was seen many times. This chain uses TRBV9 with TRBJ1-2, with D possibly matching TRBD1 (6 bases). The germline V gene has CDR1 SGDLS and CDR2 YYNGEE. The CDR3 is 13 amino acids. The germline V and J ends were trimmed by 4 bases and 2 bases, with 9 bases remaining between them. In DNA, the CDR3 is TGTGCCAGCAGCATAGACAGGAACTATGGCTACACCTTC. Its translation: CASSIDRNYGYTF. The whole variable domain, filled in from reference TRBV9 and TRBJ1-2, reads DSGVTQTPKHLITATGQRVTLRCSPRSGDLSVYWYQQSLDQGLQFLIQYYNGEERAKGNILERFSAQQFPDLHSELNLSSLELGDSALYFCASSIDRNYGYTFGSGTRLTVV.

This clonotype appeared many times. The V and J genes are TRBV20-1 and TRBJ1-5; D not certain. The CDR3 consists of 14 residues. CDR1 DFQATT and CDR2 SNEGSKA come from the germline V gene (reference sequence). Trimming removed 1 base from V and 0 bases from J, with 7 bases in between. CDR3 sequence: CSARVLVSNQPQHF. The CDR3 DNA is TGCAGTGCTAGAGTTTTGGTTAGCAATCAGCCCCAGCATTTT.

This clonotype was observed a handful of times. This chain links TRBV6-5 with TRBJ1-2; D call uncertain. V lost 0 bases, J lost 4 bases, and 12 bases lay in between. This CDR3 spans 15 amino acids. The germline V gene encodes CDR1 MNHEY and CDR2 SVGAGI. CDR3 DNA sequence: TGTGCCAGCAGTTACTCGCTAGACCAATTCTATGGCTACACCTTC. Protein: CASSYSLDQFYGYTF.

This clonotype has ten or more counts. The V and J genes are TRBV20-1 and TRBJ2-3, with 7 bases fitting TRBD2. V was pared by 7 bases and J by 0 bases, with 10 bases of the junction left unmatched. Germline V CDR1 and CDR2: DFQATT, SNEGSKA (reference sequence). The CDR3 spans 15 residues. The CDR3 DNA follows: TGCAGTGATCTCCCTAGCGGATCTAGCACAGATACGCAGTATTTT. Protein: CSDLPSGSSTDTQYF.

The sample holds many counts of this clonotype. The chain links TRBV5-4 to TRBJ2-1; perhaps TRBD2 as D (6 bases). CDR1 and CDR2 (germline): SGHNT, YYREEE (reference sequence). The CDR3 covers 17 residues. V was clipped by 5 bases and J by 8 bases, with 26 bases between them. Written as DNA, the CDR3 is TGTGCCAGCAGACCCCACCCCCGGGACGGGGGTGGGCATGAGCAGTTCTTC. This codes for CASRPHPRDGGGHEQFF.

At least ten counts were recorded for this clonotype. The rearrangement joins TRBV7-2 to TRBJ2-2; possibly TRBD1 for D (5 bases). V lost 2 bases, J lost 6 bases, and 10 bases lay in between. This CDR3 spans 14 amino acids. CDR1 SGHTA and CDR2 FQGNSA come from the germline V gene. CDR3 residues: CASSLKQVSGELFF. In nucleotides, the CDR3 is TGTGCCAGCAGCTTAAAACAGGTCTCCGGGGAGCTGTTTTTT.

This clonotype was seen at least ten times. This chain joins TRBV13 and TRBJ1-2; D gene ambiguous. The V gene's germline CDR1 is PRHDT and CDR2 FYEKMQ (reference sequence). Trimming stripped 2 bases from V and 4 bases from J, with 14 bases between. The CDR3 totals 15 residues. CDR3 sequence: CASSLSQEESYGYTF. The CDR3 nucleotides are TGTGCCAGCAGCTTATCCCAGGAAGAGTCCTATGGCTACACCTTC.

This clonotype was seen only a few times. The chain employs TRBV27 and TRBJ2-2; 11 bases agree with TRBD2. The junction had 5 bases not matched to a gene; V was cut back by 6 bases and J by 5 bases. This CDR3 is built from 15 residues. Germline V CDR1 and CDR2: MNHEY, SMNVEV (reference sequence). The CDR3 nucleotides are TGTGCCAGCAGGAATGGACTAGCGGGTACCGGGGAGCTGTTTTTT. The encoded protein is CASRNGLAGTGELFF.

The sample holds a few counts of this clonotype. V is TRBV5-1 and J is TRBJ2-2; TRBD2 is a possible D gene (6 bases). V dropped 0 bases and J dropped 2 bases, with 8 bases sitting between them. The CDR3 covers 15 residues. Germline lookup yields CDR1 SGHRS and CDR2 YFSETQ. The CDR3 region has the DNA TGCGCCAGCAGCTTGGCACTAGCTAACACCGGGGAGCTGTTTTTT. Translating it yields CASSLALANTGELFF.